A selection of T cell receptor beta chains follows, all from one sample in a study of naive and memory T cell subsets. TCRdb fed the UMI-ligation and nested PCR reads into MiXCR, producing one record per CDR3 protein. Counted here are over 65,000 distinct CDR3 sequences, approximately 9.2% occurring once; the ten biggest clones make up less than 1.5%. Material: naive CD8+ T cells from blood. These receptor sequences come from a human donor in good health. CDR3s leave out the opening cysteine and the closing phenylalanine or tryptophan. The order of the fields is J gene, V gene, CDR3 protein.

>TRBJ2-1|TRBV12-3/TRBV12-4
ASSVRPSETNEQF
>TRBJ2-7|TRBV5-6
ASSLGQSGYEQY
>TRBJ2-6|TRBV7-9
ASININQGTGANVLT
>TRBJ1-1|TRBV19
ASSKYRNTEAF
>TRBJ2-1|TRBV28
ASSSTLAGVNNEQF
>TRBJ2-1|TRBV28
ASSWTGVSNEQF
>TRBJ1-5|TRBV20-1
SATGGGEGNQPQH
>TRBJ2-3|TRBV10-2
ASMPGLGTDTQY
>TRBJ2-1|TRBV11-1
ASSPSWRDYNEQF
>TRBJ2-1|TRBV19
ASSMRGLAGGGSYNEQF
>TRBJ2-5|TRBV4-1
ASSQVSLAGETQY
>TRBJ2-7|TRBV5-6
ASSLATGNEQY
>TRBJ1-5|TRBV4-1
ASSYGTDNQPQH
>TRBJ2-3|TRBV20-1
SASPLGLGADTQY
>TRBJ2-5|TRBV6-5
ASSYLETQY
>TRBJ2-1|TRBV27
ASRFMAGGPNEQF
>TRBJ1-2|TRBV10-2
ASRDRASYGYT
>TRBJ1-1|TRBV4-1
ASSQGQGEKVGTEAF